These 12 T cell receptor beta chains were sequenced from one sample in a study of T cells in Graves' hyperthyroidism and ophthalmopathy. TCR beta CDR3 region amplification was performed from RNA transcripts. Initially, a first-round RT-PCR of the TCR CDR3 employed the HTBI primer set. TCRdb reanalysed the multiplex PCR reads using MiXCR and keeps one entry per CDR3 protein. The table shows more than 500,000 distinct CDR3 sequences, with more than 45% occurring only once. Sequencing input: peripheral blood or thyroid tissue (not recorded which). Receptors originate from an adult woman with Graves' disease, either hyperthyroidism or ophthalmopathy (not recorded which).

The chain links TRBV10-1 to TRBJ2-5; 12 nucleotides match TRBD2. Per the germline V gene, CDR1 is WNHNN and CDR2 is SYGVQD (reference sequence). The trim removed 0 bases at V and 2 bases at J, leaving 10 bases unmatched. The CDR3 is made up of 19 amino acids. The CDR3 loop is CASSESKLAGGPKQETQYF. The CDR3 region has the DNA TGCGCCAGCAGTGAGTCGAAGCTAGCGGGAGGGCCTAAACAAGAGACCCAGTACTTC.

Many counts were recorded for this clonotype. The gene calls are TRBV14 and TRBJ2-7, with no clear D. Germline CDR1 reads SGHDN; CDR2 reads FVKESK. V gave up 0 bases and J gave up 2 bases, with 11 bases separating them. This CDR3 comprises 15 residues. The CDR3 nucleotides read TGTGCCAGCAGCCAAGATTTTGGGCCTCCCTACGAGCAGTACTTC. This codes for CASSQDFGPPYEQYF.

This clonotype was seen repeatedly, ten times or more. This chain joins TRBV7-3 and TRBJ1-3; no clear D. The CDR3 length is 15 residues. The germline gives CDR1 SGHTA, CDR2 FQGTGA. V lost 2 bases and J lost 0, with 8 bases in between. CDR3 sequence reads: CASSLGVASGNTIYF. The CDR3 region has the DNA TGTGCCAGCAGCTTAGGTGTGGCCTCTGGAAACACCATATATTTT.

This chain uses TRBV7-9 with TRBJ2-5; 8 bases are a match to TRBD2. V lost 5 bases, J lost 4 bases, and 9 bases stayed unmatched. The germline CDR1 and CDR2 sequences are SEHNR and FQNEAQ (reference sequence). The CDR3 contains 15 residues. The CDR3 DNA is TGTGCCAGCAGCCAAGTTCCCCGGGAGGGAGAGACCCAGTACTTC. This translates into CASSQVPREGETQYF.

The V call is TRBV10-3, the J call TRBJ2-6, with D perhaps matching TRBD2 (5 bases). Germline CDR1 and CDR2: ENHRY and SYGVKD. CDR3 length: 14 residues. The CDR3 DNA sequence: TGTGCTACTATGGCGGGCCCTGGGGCCAACGTCCTGACTTTC. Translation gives CATMAGPGANVLTF.

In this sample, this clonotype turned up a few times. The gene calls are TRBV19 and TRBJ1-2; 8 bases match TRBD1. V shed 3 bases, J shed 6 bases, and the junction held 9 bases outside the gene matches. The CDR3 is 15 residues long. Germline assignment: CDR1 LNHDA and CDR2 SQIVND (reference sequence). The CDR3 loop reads CASSIWDRRSHGYTF. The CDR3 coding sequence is TGTGCCAGTAGTATTTGGGACAGGAGATCCCATGGCTACACCTTC.

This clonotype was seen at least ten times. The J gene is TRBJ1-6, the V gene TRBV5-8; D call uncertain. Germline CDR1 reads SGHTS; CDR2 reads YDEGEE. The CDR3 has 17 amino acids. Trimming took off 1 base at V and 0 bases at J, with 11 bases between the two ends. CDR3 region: CASSLSWGSSYNSPLHF. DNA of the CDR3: TGTGCCAGCAGCTTGTCGTGGGGAAGCTCCTATAATTCACCCCTCCACTTT.

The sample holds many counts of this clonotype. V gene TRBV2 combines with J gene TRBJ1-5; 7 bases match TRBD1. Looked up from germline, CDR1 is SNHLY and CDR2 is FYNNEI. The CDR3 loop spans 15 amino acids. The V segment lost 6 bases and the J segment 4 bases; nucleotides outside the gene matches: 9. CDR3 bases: TGTGCCAGCAGAGGGACCAGGGGGAAAAATCAGCCCCAGCATTTT. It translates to CASRGTRGKNQPQHF. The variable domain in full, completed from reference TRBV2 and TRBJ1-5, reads EPEVTQTPSHQVTQMGQEVILRCVPISNHLYFYWYRQILGQKVEFLVSFYNNEISEKSEIFDDQFSVERPDGSNFTLKIRSTKLEDSAMYFCASRGTRGKNQPQHFGDGTRLSIL.

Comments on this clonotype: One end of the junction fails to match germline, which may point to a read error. CDR3 in amino acids: CASSQGFSYNSPPHF. The CDR3 region has the DNA TGTGCCAGCAGCCAAGGGTTCTCCTATAATTCACCCCCCCACTTT. The chain combines TRBV2 with TRBJ1-6; no clear D gene. The CDR3 extends over 15 amino acids. The germline V gene has CDR1 SNHLY and CDR2 FYNNEI. Looking up the rest from reference TRBV2 and TRBJ1-6 gives the full variable domain: EPEVTQTPSHQVTQMGQEVILRCVPISNHLYFYWYRQILGQKVEFLVSFYNNEISEKSEIFDDQFSVERPDGSNFTLKIRSTKLEDSAMYFCASSQGFSYNSPPHFGNGTRLTVT.

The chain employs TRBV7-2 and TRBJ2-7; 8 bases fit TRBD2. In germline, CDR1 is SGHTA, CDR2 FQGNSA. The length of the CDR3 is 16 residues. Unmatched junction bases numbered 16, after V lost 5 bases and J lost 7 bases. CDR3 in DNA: TGTGCCAGCAGCGAGAATGTTAAGCGGGAGTCTCTTGAGCAGTACTTC. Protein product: CASSENVKRESLEQYF.

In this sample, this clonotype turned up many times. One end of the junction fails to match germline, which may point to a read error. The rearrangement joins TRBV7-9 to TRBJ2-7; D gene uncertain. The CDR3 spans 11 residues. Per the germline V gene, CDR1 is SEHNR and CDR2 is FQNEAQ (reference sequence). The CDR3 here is CASSYGEIPHF. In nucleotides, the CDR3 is TGTGCCAGCAGCTATGGGGAAATTCCACACTTC.

CDR3 sequence (DNA): TGTGCCAGCAGCCCAGGGGCGCAAAGGCCCCAGTACTTC. It yields the protein CASSPGAQRPQYF. The gene calls are TRBV7-2 and TRBJ2-5; D is possibly TRBD1 (6 bases). The CDR3 is 13 amino acids. Per germline, CDR1 SGHTA and CDR2 FQGNSA. V shed 5 bases and J shed 9 bases, with 16 bases lying between them.